The 23 T cell receptor beta chains listed next were all sequenced from one sample in a study of blood T cell repertoires in COVID-19. Some clones are missing from TCRdb's copy, which holds only in-frame ones; the method was immunoSEQ multiplex PCR. The sample lists about 58,000 clones, about 85% occurring once. Sequenced sample: peripheral blood. All receptors come from a man between 35 and 55 years old with active COVID-19.

The chain uses TRBV5-5 and TRBJ1-3; weak D call: TRBD1 (6 bases). The V gene lost 4 bases and the J gene lost 4 bases, with 21 bases spanning the gap. The CDR3 length is 17 residues. Germline lookup yields CDR1 SGHKS and CDR2 YYEKEE (reference sequence). The CDR3 sequence: CASSVDSPSPLGNTIYF. The CDR3 bases are TGTGCCAGCAGCGTGGACAGCCCGTCACCGTTGGGAAACACCATATATTTT.

J is TRBJ2-7 and V is TRBV5-1; tentative D call: TRBD1 (6 bases). Germline assignment: CDR1 SGHRS and CDR2 YFSETQ. The CDR3 runs to 14 residues. V lost 4 bases, J lost 2 bases, and 13 bases lay in between. The CDR3 region has the DNA TGCGCCAGCAGCCAGGACAGTGGACCCTACGAGCAGTACTTC. As protein: CASSQDSGPYEQYF.

This clone was recorded once. V usage is TRBV5-1 and J usage is TRBJ1-1; TRBD1 might be the D (5 bases). The V gene's germline CDR1 is SGHRS and CDR2 YFSETQ. This CDR3 is 14 amino acids long. Trimming shortened V by 0 bases and J by 5 bases, and 11 bases separated the two germline ends. This CDR3 is CASSLAGGVTEAFF. The CDR3 nucleotides read TGCGCCAGCAGCTTGGCCGGAGGGGTTACTGAAGCTTTCTTT.

The chain joins TRBV5-6 to TRBJ1-4; no firm D call. The V gene's germline CDR1 is SGHDT and CDR2 YYEEEE. This CDR3 has 13 residues. The V gene lost 4 bases and the J gene lost 13 bases, with 17 bases spanning the gap. The CDR3 nucleotides read TGTGCCAGCAGCGCCTGGAACGGGGAAGGACTGTTTTTT. Translating it yields CASSAWNGEGLFF.

As regards this clone: One end of the junction varies from germline; a read error may be responsible. V and J are TRBV29-1 and TRBJ2-3; D perhaps matches TRBD2 (7 bases). Germline lookup yields CDR1 SQVTM and CDR2 ANQGSEA. The CDR3 contains 13 residues. The CDR3 nucleotides are TGCAGCGCCCAAGGGGGGGGCACAAATACGCAGTATTTT. Encoded protein: CSAQGGGTNTQYF.

The chain uses TRBV18 and TRBJ2-5, with TRBD1 as a possible D gene (5 bases). Germline V CDR1 and CDR2: KGHSH, LQKENI. Trimming cost V 6 bases and J 4 bases, with 21 bases left between them. The length of the CDR3 is 16 residues. CDR3 sequence: CASSTSNYRQGETQYF. The CDR3 nucleotides are TGTGCCAGCTCTACCAGTAACTACCGTCAGGGAGAGACCCAGTACTTC.

V usage is TRBV14 and J usage is TRBJ1-1; 8 nucleotides match TRBD1. The CDR3 is made up of 13 amino acids. Germline trimming cut 4 bases from V and 4 bases from J; bases unmatched to any gene: 2. Germline-derived CDR1 and CDR2 are SGHDN and FVKESK. This CDR3 reads CASSPQGGTEAFF. CDR3 sequence (DNA): TGTGCCAGCAGCCCACAGGGGGGCACTGAAGCTTTCTTT.

The chain combines TRBV6-5 with TRBJ2-1; D is perhaps TRBD2 (5 bases). CDR3 length: 15 residues. Deletions cut 8 bases from V and 12 bases from J, with 26 bases between. Germline V gene data show CDR1 as MNHEY and CDR2 as SVGAGI. The CDR3 spells CASRLREGPTMTQFF. In DNA form, the CDR3 reads TGTGCCAGCCGCCTACGAGAGGGTCCTACAATGACGCAGTTCTTC.

This chain links TRBV5-1 with TRBJ2-3; 9 nucleotides agree with TRBD2. J gave up 0 bases and V 0 bases, and 8 bases lay outside the gene matches. Germline loops: CDR1 SGHRS, CDR2 YFSETQ. The CDR3 spans 18 residues. In DNA form, the CDR3 reads TGCGCCAGCAGCTTGGGGACTAGCGCCCCCCCCAGCACAGATACGCAGTATTTT. This codes for CASSLGTSAPPSTDTQYF. Looking up the rest from reference TRBV5-1 and TRBJ2-3 gives the full variable domain: KAGVTQTPRYLIKTRGQQVTLSCSPISGHRSVSWYQQTPGQGLQFLFEYFSETQRNKGNFPGRFSGRQFSNSRSEMNVSTLELGDSALYLCASSLGTSAPPSTDTQYFGPGTRLTVL.

This chain uses TRBV10-3 with TRBJ2-3, with D maybe TRBD2 (5 bases). The V gene's germline CDR1 is ENHRY and CDR2 SYGVKD. V lost 10 bases to trimming and J lost 2 bases, with 13 bases between them. The CDR3 sequence is 13 residues long. The CDR3 here is CATLLTTTDTQYF. CDR3 nucleotide sequence: TGTGCCACCCTATTGACTACCACAGATACGCAGTATTTT.

This rearrangement joins TRBV24-1 to TRBJ2-1; 12 positions match TRBD2. Germline CDR1 KGHDR, CDR2 SFDVKD. This CDR3 is 16 amino acids long. Trimming at V came to 4 bases and at J to 10 bases, leaving 10 bases not matched to a gene. CDR3 loop: CATSDPGLAGTEEQFF. The CDR3 region has the DNA TGTGCCACCAGTGACCCAGGACTAGCGGGAACGGAAGAGCAGTTCTTC.

The J gene is TRBJ2-1, the V gene TRBV7-3; D is ambiguous. V shed 4 bases and J shed 10 bases, with 14 bases lying between them. CDR1 is SGHTA and CDR2 is FQGTGA in the germline V gene. The length of the CDR3 is 13 residues. CDR3 bases: TGTGCCAGCAGCTCCCCTATGTCAGCGGAGCAGTTCTTC. Its translation is CASSSPMSAEQFF.

In DNA, the CDR3 is TGTGCCAGCAGCGCCTGCCTGCGGGACAGATGCACAGATACGCAGTATTTT. Translation: CASSACLRDRCTDTQYF. V usage is TRBV21-1 and J usage is TRBJ2-3; the DNA was not compared with TRBD1, the D call given in the table. TRBV21-1 is marked as a pseudogene. The CDR3 has 17 residues.

The rearrangement joins TRBV3-1 (or the pseudogene TRBV3-2) to TRBJ2-7, with TRBD2 matching 7 bases. The CDR3 totals 14 residues. V shed 1 base, J shed 3 bases, and the junction held 3 bases outside the gene matches. Germline V gene lookup returns CDR1 LGHDT and CDR2 YNNKEL (reference sequence). The CDR3 nucleotides are TGTGCCAGCAGCCAAGGGGACTACGTCTACGAGCAGTACTTC. The encoded protein is CASSQGDYVYEQYF.

This chain uses TRBV6-5 with TRBJ2-7; D possibly corresponds to TRBD2 (6 bases). The CDR3 has 15 residues. Trimming removed 7 bases at V and 3 bases at J, with 19 bases between. Per germline, CDR1 MNHEY and CDR2 SVGAGI. The CDR3 loop reads CASTLGTSPIYEQYF. As DNA, the CDR3 is TGTGCCAGCACCCTAGGGACTTCTCCCATCTACGAGCAGTACTTC.

In its sample, this clone was seen once. This chain joins TRBV28 and TRBJ2-2; tentative D call: TRBD2 (6 bases). The germline V and J ends were trimmed by 11 bases and 0 bases, with 10 bases remaining between them. The CDR3 length is 13 residues. Germline CDR1 and CDR2: MDHEN and SYDVKM. The CDR3: CAGGAANTGELFF. The DNA for the CDR3 is TGTGCCGGAGGGGCCGCGAACACCGGGGAGCTGTTTTTT.

The J gene is TRBJ2-3, the V gene TRBV5-5; 10 nucleotides line up with TRBD2. Per germline, CDR1 SGHKS and CDR2 YYEKEE (reference sequence). V trimming: 3 bases; J trimming: 6 bases; junction bases outside the gene matches: 7. The CDR3 runs 15 residues. The CDR3 loop reads CASSSSGSGRDTQYF. The CDR3 coding sequence is TGTGCCAGCAGCTCTAGCGGGAGCGGAAGGGATACGCAGTATTTT.

The CDR3 loop is CASSLGAGQNIQYF. As DNA, the CDR3 is TGTGCCAGCAGCCTAGGGGCAGGGCAAAACATTCAGTACTTC. V and J are TRBV14 and TRBJ2-4; perhaps TRBD1 as D (5 bases). V was pared by 4 bases and J by 5 bases, with 12 bases between. Germline V lookup: CDR1 SGHDN, CDR2 FVKESK. The CDR3 totals 14 residues.

This clone was observed a single time. The rearrangement links TRBV11-2 to TRBJ1-5; D is possibly TRBD1 (6 bases). The CDR3 contains 16 residues. The germline V gene has CDR1 SGHAT and CDR2 FQNNGV. V gave up 2 bases and J gave up 3 bases, with 14 bases separating them. The CDR3 loop reads CASSLCQGPNNQPQHF. Here the CDR3 DNA reads TGTGCCAGCAGCTTATGTCAGGGGCCCAACAATCAGCCCCAGCATTTT.

V and J are TRBV12-3 or TRBV12-4 and TRBJ1-1; D gene uncertain. The CDR3 contains 13 residues. Trimming removed 6 bases from V and 3 bases from J, with 11 bases in between. The CDR3 DNA reads as TGTGCCAGCAGCCCTGTGAGGGACACTGAAGCTTTCTTT. Encoded protein: CASSPVRDTEAFF.

V and J are TRBV11-2 and TRBJ2-7; 11 bases are a match to TRBD2. CDR3 length equals 16 residues. V lost 4 bases to trimming and J lost 3 bases; unmatched junction nucleotides: 8. In germline, CDR1 is SGHAT, CDR2 FQNNGV. CDR3: CASSSTGTSGVYEQYF. For the CDR3, the DNA is TGTGCCAGCAGCTCAACCGGGACTAGCGGAGTCTACGAGCAGTACTTC.

The CDR3 coding sequence is TGTGCCAGCAGTGAGACTAGCGGGGGGATAAATGAGCAGTTCTTC. It encodes CASSETSGGINEQFF. The rearrangement uses TRBV6-1 and TRBJ2-1; 13 positions agree with TRBD2. The CDR3 loop spans 15 amino acids. Germline values: CDR1 MNHNS, CDR2 SASEGT. V dropped 3 bases and J dropped 7; count of bases not matched to a gene: 3.

V usage is TRBV5-6 and J usage is TRBJ2-6; no definite D call. Trimming stripped 4 bases from V and 4 bases from J, with 3 bases between. In germline, CDR1 is SGHDT, CDR2 YYEEEE. The length of the CDR3 is 12 residues. The CDR3 sequence: CASSPGANVLTF. CDR3 DNA: TGTGCCAGCAGCCCAGGGGCCAACGTCCTGACTTTC.